What follows describes a single TCR beta chain. Antigen specificity is unknown. Time point given: after neoadjuvant nivolumab, at surgical resection. The entry originates in a study of neoadjuvant anti-PD-1 for oral cavity cancer. Study-level points and caveats: Only three patients per response group were TCR-analyzed; validation needed.

The CDR3 spans 20 residues. The germline V and J ends were trimmed by 3 bases and 2 bases, with 26 bases remaining between them. CDR1 and CDR2 (germline): LNHNV, YYDKDF (reference sequence). Assay used: immunoSEQ multiplex PCR; TCRdb lists only in-frame clones, some missing. The table lists fewer than 25,000 clones, 35% to 55% of them singletons. This sequence joins TRBV15 and TRBJ1-3; D gene ambiguous. This TCR was sampled from a person aged 40 to 85 with oral cavity squamous cell carcinoma. This material consisted of tumor tissue, taken after nivolumab (anti-PD-1) treatment. CDR3 loop: CATSSSYGLGFVTAGNTIYF. CDR3 DNA: TGTGCCACCAGCAGCAGCTATGGACTGGGCTTCGTTACGGCTGGAAACACCATATATTTT.